The 28 T cell receptor beta chains below all came from one sample that was sequenced in a study of cytotoxic CD8 clonotypes in ibrutinib-treated CLL. Method: immunoSEQ multiplex PCR; TCRdb's copy keeps in-frame clones and lacks some. The sample lists some 140,000 clones; approximately 90% were seen once. The starting material was PBMCs, obtained after 12 months of ibrutinib treatment. These receptors came from a human donor with chronic lymphocytic leukemia.

The J gene is TRBJ2-7, the V gene TRBV4-1; TRBD2 might be the D (5 bases). The CDR3 length is 13 residues. Germline V gene lookup returns CDR1 MGHRA and CDR2 YSYEKL. With 0 bases removed from V and 4 bases from J, the gap between germline ends came to 7 bases. The CDR3 region is CASSQEPGYEQYF. DNA of the CDR3: TGCGCCAGCAGCCAAGAACCGGGATACGAGCAGTACTTC.

This clone was found once. This rearrangement joins TRBV30 to TRBJ2-3; TRBD1 agrees at 7 bases. CDR3 length: 14 residues. Germline lookup yields CDR1 GTSNPN and CDR2 SVGIG (reference sequence). V lost 3 bases, J lost 1 base, and 4 bases stayed unmatched. The chain's CDR3 is CAWRTGVGTDTQYF. CDR3 bases: TGTGCCTGGAGAACAGGGGTTGGCACAGATACGCAGTATTTT.

The chain joins TRBV7-9 to TRBJ1-5; D remains unclear. V lost 3 bases and J 5 bases, leaving 5 bases between the germline ends. Germline V CDR1 and CDR2: SEHNR, FQNEAQ (reference sequence). The CDR3 contains 12 residues. The CDR3 protein is CASSFDYQPQHF. CDR3 sequence (DNA): TGTGCCAGCAGCTTTGATTATCAGCCCCAGCATTTT.

This rearrangement joins TRBV28 to TRBJ1-3, with 7 nucleotides matching TRBD1. Germline CDR1 is MDHEN and CDR2 is SYDVKM. The CDR3 sequence is 14 residues long. V was pared by 6 bases and J by 4 bases, with 6 bases of the junction left unmatched. For the CDR3, the DNA is TGTGCCAGCAGCCCTGCGGGACAGGGAAACACCATATATTTT. Amino acids: CASSPAGQGNTIYF.

J is TRBJ2-7 and V is TRBV10-3; 7 bases are shared with TRBD1. V was clipped by 0 bases and J by 0 bases; unmatched bases: 2. The CDR3 contains 15 residues. The germline CDR1 and CDR2 sequences are ENHRY and SYGVKD. CDR3 residues: CAISESGTASYEQYF. CDR3 sequence (DNA): TGTGCCATCAGTGAGTCAGGGACAGCCTCCTACGAGCAGTACTTC.

The chain uses TRBV7-6 and TRBJ2-7, with a tentative D call TRBD2 (6 bases). The V and J ends lost 5 bases and 4 bases respectively, with 15 bases between them. Germline V CDR1 and CDR2: SGHVS, FNYEAQ. This CDR3 is built from 14 residues. The DNA for the CDR3 is TGTGCCAGCAGCCAACTGGACTACGAGTACGAGCAGTACTTC. Protein: CASSQLDYEYEQYF.

V and J are TRBV7-2 and TRBJ2-7; TRBD1 aligns across 9 bases. Germline V CDR1 and CDR2: SGHTA, FQGNSA. V lost 3 bases to trimming and J lost 7 bases; unmatched junction nucleotides: 10. The CDR3 length is 15 residues. The CDR3 sequence: CASSFQPGQGWEQYF. Written as DNA, the CDR3 is TGTGCCAGCAGCTTCCAGCCGGGACAGGGTTGGGAGCAGTACTTC.

This chain joins TRBV4-2 and TRBJ2-5, with D unclear. Germline CDR1 is LGHNA and CDR2 is YNFKEQ. V gave up 1 base and J gave up 2 bases, with 14 bases separating them. The CDR3 sequence is 16 residues long. CDR3 loop: CASSQVANPSQETQYF. As DNA, the CDR3 is TGTGCCAGCAGCCAAGTGGCTAACCCCTCACAAGAGACCCAGTACTTC.

The CDR3 region is CASSGGRKQYF. The CDR3 DNA reads TGTGCCAGCAGTGGGGGGAGAAAGCAGTATTTT. The gene calls are TRBV25-1 and TRBJ2-3; D may correspond to TRBD1 or TRBD2 (5 bases each). The CDR3 runs to 11 residues. The germline CDR1 and CDR2 sequences are MGHDK and SYGVNS. Trimming stripped 4 bases from V and 11 bases from J, with 10 bases between.

This clone was seen a few times. The gene calls are TRBV10-3 and TRBJ1-2, with D perhaps matching TRBD1 (5 bases). The ends were cut back, 5 bases at V and 2 bases at J, with 9 bases in the middle. In germline, CDR1 is ENHRY, CDR2 SYGVKD. The CDR3 sequence is 13 residues long. DNA of the CDR3: TGTGCCATCAGTTCGGGGGTAAACTATGGCTACACCTTC. This sequence encodes CAISSGVNYGYTF.

The genes are TRBV6-6 and TRBJ2-5; D possibly corresponds to TRBD2 (6 bases). V was trimmed by 5 bases and J by 5 bases, leaving 12 bases between them. The V gene's germline CDR1 is MNHNY and CDR2 SVGAGI (reference sequence). CDR3 length equals 13 residues. The DNA for the CDR3 is TGTGCCAGCAGTCGCGCTGGGGGGGAGACCCAGTACTTC. This codes for CASSRAGGETQYF.

This clone turned up a few times. The genes are TRBV28 and TRBJ1-2; 7 nucleotides align to TRBD1. The CDR3 is 14 amino acids. Germline-derived CDR1 and CDR2 are MDHEN and SYDVKM. The V and J ends lost 5 bases and 4 bases, in that order; junction bases with no gene match: 7. The CDR3 spells CASSPRDRIYGYTF. CDR3 coding DNA: TGTGCCAGCAGTCCTCGGGACAGAATCTATGGCTACACCTTC.

This chain links TRBV19 with TRBJ2-1; unclear D gene. Germline V gene lookup returns CDR1 LNHDA and CDR2 SQIVND (reference sequence). With 5 bases removed from V and 8 bases from J, the gap between germline ends came to 13 bases. CDR3 size: 13 residues. The CDR3 spells CASSPFLSYEQFF. CDR3 DNA: TGTGCCAGTAGTCCCTTCCTGTCGTATGAGCAGTTCTTC.

The V call is TRBV19, the J call TRBJ2-1; 7 nucleotides agree with TRBD2. After removal of 4 bases from V and 8 bases from J, the junction contained 14 bases not matched to a gene. This CDR3 is 16 amino acids long. Germline V CDR1 and CDR2: LNHDA, SQIVND (reference sequence). The CDR3 region has the DNA TGTGCCAGTAGTACGGTGACTAGCTTCATATTCGATGAGCAGTTCTTC. This encodes CASSTVTSFIFDEQFF.

The rearrangement links TRBV28 to TRBJ1-1; D not certain. V lost 5 bases to trimming and J lost 6 bases, with 13 bases between them. The CDR3 has 13 residues. Per germline, CDR1 MDHEN and CDR2 SYDVKM. The CDR3 loop reads CASSLLSPAEAFF. CDR3 sequence (DNA): TGTGCCAGCAGTCTTCTAAGTCCAGCTGAAGCTTTCTTT.

The chain joins TRBV25-1 to TRBJ2-7; tentative D call: TRBD1 (6 bases). This CDR3 is 15 amino acids long. Trimming left V 1 base short and J 2 bases short, with 12 bases between. Germline V CDR1 and CDR2: MGHDK, SYGVNS. CDR3 loop: CASSEWGRGPYEQYF. For the CDR3, the DNA is TGTGCCAGCAGTGAATGGGGCAGGGGACCCTACGAGCAGTACTTC.

The gene calls are TRBV7-9 and TRBJ1-2; D ambiguous. The CDR3 totals 17 residues. CDR1 and CDR2 from the germline V gene are SEHNR and FQNEAQ (reference sequence). Trimming took 7 bases from V and 0 from J, leaving 21 bases between them. CDR3 DNA sequence: TGTGCCAGCACCTCCCTCGTGGGAGCAACGACTAACTATGGCTACACCTTC. It translates to CASTSLVGATTNYGYTF.

This chain uses TRBV7-8 with TRBJ2-7; D is uncertain. The germline gives CDR1 SGHVS, CDR2 FQNEAQ. V gave up 0 bases and J gave up 4 bases, with 19 bases separating them. This CDR3 is built from 17 residues. The CDR3 loop reads CASSLALSTLSAYEQYF. The CDR3 nucleotides are TGTGCCAGCAGCTTAGCGCTCAGTACATTGAGCGCTTACGAGCAGTACTTC.

This clone was seen only once. The V gene is TRBV2, the J gene TRBJ2-7, with TRBD2 identical over 11 bases. J was trimmed by 5 bases and V by 3 bases; bases with no gene match: 12. CDR1 and CDR2 (germline): SNHLY, FYNNEI. This CDR3 comprises 17 residues. The DNA of the CDR3 is TGTGCCAGCAGTGACTGGAGAAGGACTAGCGGGCTCCACGAGCAGTACTTC. Its protein product is CASSDWRRTSGLHEQYF.

The chain couples TRBV7-2 to TRBJ2-6; D is unresolved. CDR1 SGHTA and CDR2 FQGNSA come from the germline V gene. The CDR3 consists of 18 residues. Trimming took 1 base from V and 2 from J, leaving 15 bases between them. CDR3 in amino acids: CASSLVVGDLAGANVLTF. In nucleotides, the CDR3 is TGTGCCAGCAGCTTAGTTGTTGGGGATTTGGCTGGGGCCAACGTCCTGACTTTC.

The chain recombines TRBV9 with TRBJ2-2, with 8 positions matching TRBD2. The ends lost 4 bases at V and 3 bases at J; junction bases unmatched: 8. This CDR3 comprises 16 residues. Germline V gene sequence: CDR1 SGDLS, CDR2 YYNGEE. CDR3 in amino acids: CASSPELAGYTGELFF. The CDR3 DNA follows: TGTGCCAGCAGCCCCGAATTAGCGGGGTACACCGGGGAGCTGTTTTTT.

CDR3 protein: CASSLNSQPTNEKLFF. The CDR3 DNA is TGTGCCAGCAGCTTAAATAGCCAGCCAACTAATGAAAAACTGTTTTTT. The chain couples TRBV7-2 to TRBJ1-4; D remains unclear. Trimming took 2 bases from V and 0 from J, leaving 10 bases between them. The CDR3 has 16 residues. CDR1 SGHTA and CDR2 FQGNSA come from the germline V gene.

The genes are TRBV4-1 and TRBJ1-2, with 10 bases fitting TRBD1. Per germline, CDR1 MGHRA and CDR2 YSYEKL. Germline trimming cut 0 bases from V and 4 bases from J; bases unmatched to any gene: 14. This CDR3 comprises 19 residues. CDR3 coding DNA: TGCGCCAGCAGCCAAGAGCCCGGACACCGGACAGGGGGTATCTATGGCTACACCTTC. Its translation: CASSQEPGHRTGGIYGYTF.

This sequence joins TRBV15 and TRBJ2-1, with TRBD1 matching over 9 bases. V lost 5 bases, J lost 1 base, and 15 bases stayed unmatched. The germline V gene encodes CDR1 LNHNV and CDR2 YYDKDF (reference sequence). The CDR3 runs to 19 residues. As DNA, the CDR3 is TGTGCCACCAGCGGACCTCGAGGGGCGGGACAGGGATCCTACAATGAGCAGTTCTTC. This encodes CATSGPRGAGQGSYNEQFF. Full variable domain (outside the CDR3, taken from reference TRBV15 and TRBJ2-1): DAMVIQNPRYQVTQFGKPVTLSCSQTLNHNVMYWYQQKSSQAPKLLFHYYDKDFNNEADTPDNFQSRRPNTSFCFLDIRSPGLGDTAMYLCATSGPRGAGQGSYNEQFFGPGTRLTVL.

This clone showed up just once. The V gene is TRBV4-2, the J gene TRBJ1-5, with TRBD1 as a possible D gene (5 bases). CDR1 is LGHNA, CDR2 YNFKEQ, per germline. This CDR3 has 14 amino acids. The ends were cut back, 1 base at V and 1 base at J, with 5 bases in the middle. CDR3 protein: CASSQGQSNQPQHF. DNA of the CDR3: TGTGCCAGCAGCCAAGGACAGAGCAATCAGCCCCAGCATTTT.

This clone occurred once. The gene calls are TRBV7-3 and TRBJ1-5, with D unresolved. Germline V gives CDR1 SGHTA, CDR2 FQGTGA. V gave up 4 bases and J gave up 6 bases, with 10 bases separating them. This CDR3 contains 13 residues. The CDR3 coding sequence is TGTGCCAGCAGCTCAGTTGCGGGTCAGCCCCAGCATTTT. This gives the protein CASSSVAGQPQHF.

The CDR3: CASSSQGPMDEQYF. In DNA form, the CDR3 reads TGTGCCAGCTCATCACAGGGACCTATGGACGAGCAGTACTTC. V is TRBV18 and J is TRBJ2-7, with a possible D match to TRBD1 (6 bases). Trimming cost V 5 bases and J 5 bases, with 16 bases left between them. This CDR3 has 14 amino acids. From germline, CDR1 is KGHSH and CDR2 LQKENI.

This chain uses TRBV28 with TRBJ2-7; 7 bases are a match to TRBD1. Germline CDR1 and CDR2: MDHEN and SYDVKM. Losses at the gene ends were 8 bases for V and 3 bases for J; bases not matched to a gene: 7. This CDR3 has 13 residues. The chain's CDR3 is CASGPGQIYEQYF. CDR3 DNA: TGTGCCAGCGGACCGGGACAGATCTACGAGCAGTACTTC.